The rows below give T cell receptor beta chains drawn from one sample of a study of blood T cell repertoires in COVID-19. This table comes from immunoSEQ multiplex PCR, and its TCRdb copy is limited to in-frame clones, with some not included. Of some 40,000 clones detected, around four fifths appear once; the ten largest clones hold 16%. The specimen sequenced was peripheral blood. The origin of the receptors is a man between 65 and 79 years old with acute or convalescent COVID-19. The CDR3 runs from the conserved cysteine through the conserved F or W. A D gene is named only where the DNA matches it firmly. Not every row has a clone size; where given, it reads once, few, many or a size class.

j_gene | abundance | v_gene | d_gene | CDR3aa | CDR3nt
TRBJ1-1 | - | TRBV9 | - | CASSVADRNTEAFF | TGTGCCAGCAGCGTAGCGGACAGGAACACTGAAGCTTTCTTT
TRBJ1-3 | - | TRBV7-2 | - | CASSLVQAKYSGNTIYF | TGTGCCAGCAGCTTAGTACAGGCGAAATACTCTGGAAACACCATATATTTT
TRBJ2-1 | - | TRBV4-3 | TRBD2 | CASSQDLGSGSEQFF | TGCGCCAGCAGCCAAGATCTCGGTAGCGGGAGTGAGCAGTTCTTC
TRBJ2-2 | - | TRBV10-2 | TRBD1 | CAYKDRADTGELFF | TGCGCGTACAAGGACAGGGCCGACACCGGGGAGCTGTTTTTT
TRBJ1-3 | - | TRBV18 | - | CASSPRSNSGNTIYF | TGTGCCAGCTCACCGCGGTCGAACTCTGGAAACACCATATATTTT
TRBJ2-5 | - | TRBV12-3/TRBV12-4 | - | CASSRGETQYF | TGTGCCAGCAGTAGGGGAGAGACCCAGTACTTC
TRBJ2-2 | - | TRBV11-2 | - | CASSHRDKPNTGELFF | TGTGCCAGCAGCCACCGGGACAAGCCGAACACCGGGGAGCTGTTTTTT
TRBJ1-1 | - | TRBV18 | TRBD1 | CASSIRQGASGEAFF | TGTGCCAGCTCAATCAGGCAGGGGGCTTCGGGTGAAGCTTTCTTT
TRBJ1-5 | - | TRBV14 | - | CASSQGGISQPQHF | TGTGCCAGCAGCCAGGGAGGGATTAGTCAGCCCCAGCATTTT
TRBJ2-1 | - | TRBV27 | TRBD2 | CASSRLAGGAEQFF | TGTGCCAGCAGCCGACTAGCGGGAGGGGCTGAGCAGTTCTTC
TRBJ1-5 | few | TRBV28 | TRBD1 | CASSFPGQGRSNQPQHF | TGTGCCAGCAGTTTCCCCGGACAGGGTCGAAGCAATCAGCCCCAGCATTTT
TRBJ2-5 | - | TRBV2 | TRBD2 | CASSGGALQETQYF | TGTGCCAGCAGCGGGGGGGCCCTACAAGAGACCCAGTACTTC
TRBJ2-7 | - | TRBV28 | - | CASSTAIPARYEQYF | TGTGCCAGCAGCACGGCTATCCCAGCGCGCTACGAGCAGTACTTC
TRBJ1-6 | - | TRBV7-9 | - | CASSLHRVVNNSPLHF | TGTGCCAGCAGCTTACACAGGGTTGTGAATAATTCACCCCTCCACTTT
TRBJ2-4 | - | TRBV2 | - | CASRFEPRAKNIQYF | TGTGCCAGCCGGTTTGAACCACGGGCCAAAAACATTCAGTACTTC
TRBJ2-3 | - | TRBV9 | TRBD2 | CASSESGGVTSDTQYF | TGTGCCAGCAGCGAGAGCGGGGGGGTGACATCGGATACGCAGTATTTT